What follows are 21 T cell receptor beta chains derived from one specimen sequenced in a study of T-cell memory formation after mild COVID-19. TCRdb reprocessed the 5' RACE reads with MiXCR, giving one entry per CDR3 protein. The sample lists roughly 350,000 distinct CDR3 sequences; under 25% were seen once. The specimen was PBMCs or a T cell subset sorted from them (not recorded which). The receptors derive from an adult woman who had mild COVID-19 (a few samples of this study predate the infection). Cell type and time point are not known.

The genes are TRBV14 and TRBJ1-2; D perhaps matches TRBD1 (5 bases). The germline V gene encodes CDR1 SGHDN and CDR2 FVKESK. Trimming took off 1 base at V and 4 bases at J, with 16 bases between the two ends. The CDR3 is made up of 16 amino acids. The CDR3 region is CASSQVGDLNPYGYTF. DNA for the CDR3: TGTGCCAGCAGCCAAGTTGGGGACCTAAACCCCTATGGCTACACCTTC.

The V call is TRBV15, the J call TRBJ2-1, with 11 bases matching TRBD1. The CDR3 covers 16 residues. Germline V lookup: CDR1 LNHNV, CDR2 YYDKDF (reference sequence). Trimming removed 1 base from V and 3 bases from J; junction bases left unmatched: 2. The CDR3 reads CATSRVGTGGYNEQFF. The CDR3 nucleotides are TGTGCCACCAGCAGAGTGGGGACAGGGGGCTACAATGAGCAGTTCTTC.

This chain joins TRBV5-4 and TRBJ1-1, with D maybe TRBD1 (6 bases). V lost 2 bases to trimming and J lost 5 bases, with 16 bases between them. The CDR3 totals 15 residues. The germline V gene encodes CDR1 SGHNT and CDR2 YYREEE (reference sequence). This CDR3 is CASSFGWGAVTEAFF. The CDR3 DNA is TGTGCCAGCAGCTTCGGGTGGGGGGCGGTAACTGAAGCTTTCTTT.

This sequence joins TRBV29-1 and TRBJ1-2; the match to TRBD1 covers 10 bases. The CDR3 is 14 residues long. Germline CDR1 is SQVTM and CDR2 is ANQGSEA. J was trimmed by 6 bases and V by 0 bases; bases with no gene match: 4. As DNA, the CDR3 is TGCAGCGTTGAAGATCGGGGGACAGGGGATGGCTACACCTTC. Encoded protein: CSVEDRGTGDGYTF.

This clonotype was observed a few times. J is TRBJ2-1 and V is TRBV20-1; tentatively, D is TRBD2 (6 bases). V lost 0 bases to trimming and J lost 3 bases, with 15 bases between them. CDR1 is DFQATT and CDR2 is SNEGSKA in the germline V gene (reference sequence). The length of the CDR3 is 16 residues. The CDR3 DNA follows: TGCAGTGCTAGAGATGACGTGGGGGAGGACTACAATGAGCAGTTCTTC. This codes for CSARDDVGEDYNEQFF.

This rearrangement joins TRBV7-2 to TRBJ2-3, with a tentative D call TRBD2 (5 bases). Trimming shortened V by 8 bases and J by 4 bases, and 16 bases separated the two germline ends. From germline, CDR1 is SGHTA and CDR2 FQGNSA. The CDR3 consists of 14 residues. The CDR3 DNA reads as TGTGCCAGCGCGCTAGGAGAGGGATCAGATACGCAGTATTTT. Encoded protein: CASALGEGSDTQYF.

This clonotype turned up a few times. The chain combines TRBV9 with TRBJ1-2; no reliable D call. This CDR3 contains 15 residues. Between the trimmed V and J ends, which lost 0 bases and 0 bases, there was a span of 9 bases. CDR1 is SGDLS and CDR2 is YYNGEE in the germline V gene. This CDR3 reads CASSVDGVANYGYTF. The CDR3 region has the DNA TGTGCCAGCAGCGTAGACGGGGTCGCTAACTATGGCTACACCTTC.

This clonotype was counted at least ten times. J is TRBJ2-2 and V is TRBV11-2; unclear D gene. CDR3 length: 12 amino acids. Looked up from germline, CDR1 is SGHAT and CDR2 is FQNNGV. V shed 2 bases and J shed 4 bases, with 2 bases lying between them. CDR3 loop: CASSLFTGELFF. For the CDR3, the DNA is TGTGCCAGCAGCTTATTCACCGGGGAGCTGTTTTTT.

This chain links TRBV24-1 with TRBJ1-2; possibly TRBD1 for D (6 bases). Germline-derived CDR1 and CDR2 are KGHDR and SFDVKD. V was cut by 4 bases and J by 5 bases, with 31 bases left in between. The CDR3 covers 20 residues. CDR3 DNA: TGTGCCACCAGTGACGCCGGACCGACAGGAGGTCAACTTGGGTGGTATGGCTACACCTTC. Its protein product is CATSDAGPTGGQLGWYGYTF.

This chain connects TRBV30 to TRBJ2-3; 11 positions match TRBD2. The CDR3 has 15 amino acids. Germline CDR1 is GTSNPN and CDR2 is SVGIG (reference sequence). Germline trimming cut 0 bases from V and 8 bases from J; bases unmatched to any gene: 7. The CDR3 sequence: CAWSVNSGRAPTQYF. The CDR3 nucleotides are TGTGCCTGGAGTGTCAATAGCGGGAGGGCCCCTACGCAGTATTTT.

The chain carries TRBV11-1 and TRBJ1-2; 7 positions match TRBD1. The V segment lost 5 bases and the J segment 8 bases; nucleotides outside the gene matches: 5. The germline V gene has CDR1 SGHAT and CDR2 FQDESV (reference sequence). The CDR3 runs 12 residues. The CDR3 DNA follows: TGTGCCAGCAGCCCTCTGACAGGGGGCTACACCTTC. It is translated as CASSPLTGGYTF.

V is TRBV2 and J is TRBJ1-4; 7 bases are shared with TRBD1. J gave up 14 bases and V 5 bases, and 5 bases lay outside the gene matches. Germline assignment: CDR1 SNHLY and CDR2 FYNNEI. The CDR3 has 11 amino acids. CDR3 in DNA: TGTGCCAGCAGTCCCCGGGACAGTCTGTTTTTT. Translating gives CASSPRDSLFF.

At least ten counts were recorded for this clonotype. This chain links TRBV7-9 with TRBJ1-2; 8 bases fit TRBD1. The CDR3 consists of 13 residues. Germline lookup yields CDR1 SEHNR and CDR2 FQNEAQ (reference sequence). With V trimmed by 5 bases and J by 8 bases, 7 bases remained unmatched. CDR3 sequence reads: CASSRQGSSGYTF. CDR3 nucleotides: TGTGCCAGCAGCCGACAGGGGAGTAGCGGCTACACCTTC. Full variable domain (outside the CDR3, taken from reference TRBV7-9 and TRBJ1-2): DTGVSQNPRHKITKRGQNVTFRCDPISEHNRLYWYRQTLGQGPEFLTYFQNEAQLEKSRLLSDRFSAERPKGSFSTLEIQRTEQGDSAMYLCASSRQGSSGYTFGSGTRLTVV.

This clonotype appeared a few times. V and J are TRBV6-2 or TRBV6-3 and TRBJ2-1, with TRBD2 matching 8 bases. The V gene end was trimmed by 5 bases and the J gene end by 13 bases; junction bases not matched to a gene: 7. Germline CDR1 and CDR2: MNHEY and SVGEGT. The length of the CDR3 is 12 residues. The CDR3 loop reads CASSTSGSSQFF. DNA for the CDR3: TGTGCCAGCAGTACAAGCGGGAGCAGTCAGTTCTTC.

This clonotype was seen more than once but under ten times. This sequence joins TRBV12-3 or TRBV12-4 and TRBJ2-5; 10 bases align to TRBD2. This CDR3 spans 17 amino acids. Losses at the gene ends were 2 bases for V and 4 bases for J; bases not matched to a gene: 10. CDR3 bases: TGTGCCAGCAGTTTACGGGCTAGCGGGAGTGGGCGAGAGACCCAGTACTTC. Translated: CASSLRASGSGRETQYF.

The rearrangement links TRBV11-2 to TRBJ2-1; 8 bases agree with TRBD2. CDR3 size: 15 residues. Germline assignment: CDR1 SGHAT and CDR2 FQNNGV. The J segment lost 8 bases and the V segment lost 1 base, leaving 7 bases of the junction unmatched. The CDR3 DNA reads TGTGCCAGCAGCTTAGCTCGGGGACTAGGAGATGAGCAGTTCTTC. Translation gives CASSLARGLGDEQFF. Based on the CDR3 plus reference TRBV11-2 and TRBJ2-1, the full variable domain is EAGVAQSPRYKIIEKRQSVAFWCNPISGHATLYWYQQILGQGPKLLIQFQNNGVVDDSQLPKDRFSAERLKGVDSTLKIQPAKLEDSAVYLCASSLARGLGDEQFFGPGTRLTVL.

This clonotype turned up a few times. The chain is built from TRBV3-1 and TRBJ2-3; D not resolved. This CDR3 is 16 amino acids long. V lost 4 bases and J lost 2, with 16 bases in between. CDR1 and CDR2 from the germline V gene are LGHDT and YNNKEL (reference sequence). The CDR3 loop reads CASSRGFATLTDTQYF. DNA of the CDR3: TGTGCCAGCAGCCGAGGTTTCGCCACACTCACAGATACGCAGTATTTT.

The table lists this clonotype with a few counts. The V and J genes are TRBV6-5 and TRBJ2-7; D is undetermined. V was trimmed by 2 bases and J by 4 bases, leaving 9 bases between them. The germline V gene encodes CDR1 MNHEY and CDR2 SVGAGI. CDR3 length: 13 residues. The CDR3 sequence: CASSYGRRYEQYF. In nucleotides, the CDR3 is TGTGCCAGCAGTTACGGCAGGAGATACGAGCAGTACTTC.

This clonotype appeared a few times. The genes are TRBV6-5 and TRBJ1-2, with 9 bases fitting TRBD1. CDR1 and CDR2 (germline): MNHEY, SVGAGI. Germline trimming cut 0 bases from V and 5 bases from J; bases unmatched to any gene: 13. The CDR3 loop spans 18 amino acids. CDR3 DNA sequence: TGTGCCAGCAGTTACTCGGGACCCGGGACAGGGTTTGGATATGGCTACACCTTC. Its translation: CASSYSGPGTGFGYGYTF.

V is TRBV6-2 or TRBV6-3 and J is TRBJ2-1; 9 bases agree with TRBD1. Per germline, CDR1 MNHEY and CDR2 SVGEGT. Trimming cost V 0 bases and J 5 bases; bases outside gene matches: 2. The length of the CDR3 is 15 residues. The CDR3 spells CASSYSGQGNNEQFF. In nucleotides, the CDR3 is TGTGCCAGCAGTTACTCGGGACAGGGTAACAATGAGCAGTTCTTC.

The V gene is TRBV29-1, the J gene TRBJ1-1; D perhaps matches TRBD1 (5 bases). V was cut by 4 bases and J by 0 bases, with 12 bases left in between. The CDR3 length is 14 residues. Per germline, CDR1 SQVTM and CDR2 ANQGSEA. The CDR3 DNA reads TGCAGCGTTGGATATGGGGGTATGAACACTGAAGCTTTCTTT. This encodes CSVGYGGMNTEAFF. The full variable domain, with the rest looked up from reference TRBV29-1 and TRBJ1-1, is SAVISQKPSRDICQRGTSLTIQCQVDSQVTMMFWYRQQPGQSLTLIATANQGSEATYESGFVIDKFPISRPNLTFSTLTVSNMSPEDSSIYLCSVGYGGMNTEAFFGQGTRLTVV.